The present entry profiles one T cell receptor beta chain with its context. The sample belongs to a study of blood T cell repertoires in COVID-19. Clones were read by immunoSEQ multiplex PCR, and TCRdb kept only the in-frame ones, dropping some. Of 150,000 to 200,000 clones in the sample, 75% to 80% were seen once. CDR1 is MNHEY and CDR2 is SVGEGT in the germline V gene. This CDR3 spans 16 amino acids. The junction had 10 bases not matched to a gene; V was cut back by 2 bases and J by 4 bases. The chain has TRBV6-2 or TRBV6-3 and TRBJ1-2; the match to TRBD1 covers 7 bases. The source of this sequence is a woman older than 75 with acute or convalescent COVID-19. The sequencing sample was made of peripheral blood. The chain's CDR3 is CASSYPGQVGGYGYTF. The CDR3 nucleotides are TGTGCCAGCAGTTACCCTGGACAGGTTGGGGGCTATGGCTACACCTTC.